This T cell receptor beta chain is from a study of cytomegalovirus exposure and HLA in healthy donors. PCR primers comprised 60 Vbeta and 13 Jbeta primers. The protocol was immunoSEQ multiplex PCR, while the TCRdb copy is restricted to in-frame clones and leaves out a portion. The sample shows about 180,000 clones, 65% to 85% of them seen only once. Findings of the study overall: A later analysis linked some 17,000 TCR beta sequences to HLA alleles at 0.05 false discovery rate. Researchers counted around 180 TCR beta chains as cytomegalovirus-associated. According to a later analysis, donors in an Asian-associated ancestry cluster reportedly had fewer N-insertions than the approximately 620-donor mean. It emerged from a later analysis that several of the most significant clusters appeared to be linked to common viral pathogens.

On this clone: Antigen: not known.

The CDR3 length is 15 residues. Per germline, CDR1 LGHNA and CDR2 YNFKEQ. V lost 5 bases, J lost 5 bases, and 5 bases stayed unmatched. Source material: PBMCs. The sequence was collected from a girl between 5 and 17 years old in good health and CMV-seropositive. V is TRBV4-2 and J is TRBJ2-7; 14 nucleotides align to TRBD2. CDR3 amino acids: CASSFGLAGGDEQYF. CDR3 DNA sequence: TGTGCCAGCAGCTTCGGACTAGCGGGAGGAGACGAGCAGTACTTC.